Sequencing of this T cell receptor beta chain was carried out in a study of monozygotic twins with inflammatory bowel disease. Reanalyzing the 5' RACE reads, TCRdb keeps one entry per CDR3 protein, without DNA. This repertoire comprises fewer than 550,000 distinct CDR3 sequences; its ten largest clones make up 2% to 2.5%. The germline gives CDR1 KGHSH, CDR2 LQKENI. This CDR3 comprises 12 residues. This chain joins TRBV18 and TRBJ2-1; the D call from TCRdb, TRBD2, cannot be confirmed without DNA. The source material was blood. The TCR sequence derives from a human donor with ulcerative colitis or Crohn's disease, or a healthy co-twin of an affected twin (not recorded which). This CDR3 is CASSPQGGEQFF.